This T cell receptor beta chain was sequenced for a study of T-cell memory formation after mild COVID-19. Study-wide background: Across donors, TCR clusters were largely donor specific. Points from the study as a whole: Pre-infection memory showed some responding clones, and this suggested that cross-reactive memory joined. The second-wave clones peaking on day 37 were not confirmed as SARS-CoV-2-specific. While clones contracting from day 15 to 85 were balanced between CD4 and CD8, later expanders leaned CD4+.

Germline assignment: CDR1 SGHTA and CDR2 FQGNSA. Trimming took off 5 bases at V and 3 bases at J, with 23 bases between the two ends. This CDR3 has 18 residues. As for this clonotype: Its target is unknown.

One entry per CDR3 protein, called by TCRdb with MiXCR from the 5' RACE reads. The sample lists roughly 580,000 distinct CDR3 sequences, approximately 18% seen once, with more than 10% in the top ten. The J gene is TRBJ2-1, the V gene TRBV7-2; D may correspond to TRBD1 or TRBD2 (5 bases each). Sequencing was done on a sample of PBMCs or a T cell subset sorted from them (not recorded which). The origin of this receptor is an adult woman who had mild COVID-19 (a few samples of this study predate the infection). Cell type and time point are not known. CDR3 sequence reads: CASSLGGLWTINYNEQFF. The DNA for the CDR3 is TGTGCCAGCAGCCTAGGAGGTCTATGGACAATCAACTACAATGAGCAGTTCTTC.